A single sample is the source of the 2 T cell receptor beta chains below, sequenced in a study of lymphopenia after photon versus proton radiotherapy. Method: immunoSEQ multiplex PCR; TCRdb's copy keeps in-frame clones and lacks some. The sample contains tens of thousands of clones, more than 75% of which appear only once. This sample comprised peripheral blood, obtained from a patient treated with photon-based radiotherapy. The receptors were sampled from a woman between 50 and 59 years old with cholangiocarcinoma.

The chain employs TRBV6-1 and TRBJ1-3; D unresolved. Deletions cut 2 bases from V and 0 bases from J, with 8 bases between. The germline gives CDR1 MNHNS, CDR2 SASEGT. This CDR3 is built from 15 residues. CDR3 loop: CASSERSFSGNTIYF. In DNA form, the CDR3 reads TGTGCCAGCAGTGAAAGGTCATTCTCTGGAAACACCATATATTTT.

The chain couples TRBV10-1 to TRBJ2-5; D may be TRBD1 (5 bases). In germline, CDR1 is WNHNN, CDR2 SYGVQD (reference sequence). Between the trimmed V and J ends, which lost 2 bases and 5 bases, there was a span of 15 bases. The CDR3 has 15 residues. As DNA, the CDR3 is TGCGCCAGCAGTGAGGGAAGAACAGGTGGGGAGACCCAGTACTTC. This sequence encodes CASSEGRTGGETQYF.